The clone carrying this TCR beta chain occurred many times. The data were taken from a study of neurological immune-mediated disorders. CDR3 length: 15 amino acids. The V and J ends lost 1 base and 2 bases respectively, with 8 bases between them. TCRdb passed the 5' RACE reads through MiXCR, listing each CDR3 protein once. The repertoire holds approximately 46,000 distinct CDR3 sequences, with roughly 3% as singletons. The V and J genes are TRBV12-3 or TRBV12-4 and TRBJ2-2; D possibly corresponds to TRBD1 (5 bases). The material sequenced was PBMCs. The sequence derives from a woman between 50 and 59 years old with multiple sclerosis. The CDR3 loop is CASSLGGANTGELFF. Written as DNA, the CDR3 is TGTGCCAGCAGTTTAGGTGGGGCAAACACCGGGGAGCTGTTTTTT.